This TCR beta chain emerged from a study of T cell repertoires in cytomegalovirus infection (dated by TCRdb to between 2018 and 2021). For the study in its entirety: The peptide stimulations were aimed at well-studied HLA-B-restricted epitopes as well as recently identified HLA-C-restricted CMV epitopes, whose presentation resists viral immunomodulation. The HLA type of each donor mattered for the analysis, because public TCR beta signatures pointed to carriage of CMV infection along with the matching HLA type. The research as a whole found: Cumulative frequency of public TCR beta family members discriminated carriers of CMV infection plus the relevant HLA type in this cohort and an independent approximately 370-donor cohort. The ex vivo response was dominated by HLA-C-restricted CMV-specific TCR beta clonotypes, which also provided the single most frequent clonotype in two of eight donors.

Reading the label with the study, this specimen's treatment or condition is: in vitro stimulation with specific CMV peptide epitopes to enrich CMV-specific T cells. Instrument used: Illumina HiSeq 1500. The public reads were reanalyzed by TCRdb: fastp trimming at Q25, MiXCR alignment, in-frame beta chains only. All rows with the same CDR3 protein become a single entry with the most common DNA and genes. The sample table shows just over 450,000 distinct CDR3 sequences, and 40% to 50% are seen once. The biggest ten clones account for about 45% of the sample. Reading from cysteine to phenylalanine, the CDR3 counts 18 amino acids. This entry keeps only the CDR3 DNA: 54 bases, framed from base 1. CDR1 is given as SGHAT and CDR2 as FQNNGV, both from the germline V gene. As concerns this clonotype: Its antigen is still unknown. At one boundary the junction diverges from the germline segment, which might be a read error.

Source: cultured PBMCs, taken from culture after CMV antigen stimulation. This chain is built from TRBV11-2 and TRBJ1-2; no D gene call is confident. The receptor was derived from a human donor in good health (CMV status not recorded). Some clones in this sample may be carry-over from other donors' samples. CDR3 reads: CAGSSFYRAFSDNYGYTF. The bases are TGTGCCGGCAGCTCCTTTTATCGGGCTTTCAGCGATAACTATGGCTACACCTTC.